These 4 T cell receptor beta chains came from one sample sequenced in a study of PD-L1 blockade in urothelial cancer. The assay was immunoSEQ multiplex PCR, and TCRdb's table has in-frame clones only and misses some. The table has more than 35,000 clones, roughly four fifths seen once. The starting material was PBMCs, obtained around atezolizumab (anti-PD-L1) treatment. The origin of the receptors is a man between 65 and 79 years old with urothelial cancer.

This clone was counted a few times. This CDR3 is CASSLGQGDKNIQYF. CDR3 nucleotide sequence: TGCGCCAGCAGCCTAGGACAGGGTGACAAAAACATTCAGTACTTC. The gene calls are TRBV5-1 and TRBJ2-4; 8 positions match TRBD1. The CDR3 spans 15 residues. Losses at the gene ends were 4 bases for V and 3 bases for J; bases not matched to a gene: 6. CDR1 SGHRS and CDR2 YFSETQ come from the germline V gene.

The chain joins TRBV7-2 to TRBJ2-1; 12 bases line up with TRBD2. The CDR3 length is 17 residues. Germline lookup yields CDR1 SGHTA and CDR2 FQGNSA. Losses at the gene ends were 5 bases for V and 0 bases for J; bases not matched to a gene: 5. This CDR3 is CASSLLAGGGSYNEQFF. The CDR3 DNA reads TGTGCCAGCAGCCTTCTAGCGGGAGGGGGCTCCTACAATGAGCAGTTCTTC.

The rearrangement uses TRBV19 and TRBJ1-2, with D tentatively TRBD1 (5 bases). This CDR3 region has 12 residues. Trimming took 8 bases from V and 4 from J, leaving 11 bases between them. Germline V CDR1 and CDR2: LNHDA, SQIVND (reference sequence). The CDR3 DNA follows: TGTGCCAGTGCTACAGGTCCCTATGGCTACACCTTC. Translating it yields CASATGPYGYTF.

This chain joins TRBV11-2 and TRBJ2-3, with 8 bases fitting TRBD2. Germline V gene data show CDR1 as SGHAT and CDR2 as FQNNGV. The CDR3 is 16 amino acids. V lost 2 bases to trimming and J lost 2 bases; unmatched junction nucleotides: 6. CDR3 sequence: CASSLSAGVLTDTQYF. For the CDR3, the DNA is TGTGCCAGCAGCTTATCAGCGGGGGTCCTCACAGATACGCAGTATTTT. Variable domain in full (rest from reference TRBV11-2 and TRBJ2-3): EAGVAQSPRYKIIEKRQSVAFWCNPISGHATLYWYQQILGQGPKLLIQFQNNGVVDDSQLPKDRFSAERLKGVDSTLKIQPAKLEDSAVYLCASSLSAGVLTDTQYFGPGTRLTVL.